The 16 T cell receptor beta chains reported below all come from one sample, sequenced in a study of T cell repertoires in cytomegalovirus infection. TCRdb reanalysed the reads using MiXCR and keeps one entry per CDR3 protein. The sample has 560,000 or so distinct CDR3 sequences; 16% are singletons. The sample consisted of CD8+ T cells from PBMCs. The receptors come from a human donor in good health (CMV status not recorded). Some clones in this sample may be carry-over from other donors' samples.

This clonotype was seen only a few times. The chain joins TRBV5-5 to TRBJ2-1, with D perhaps being TRBD1 or TRBD2 (5 bases each). This CDR3 comprises 15 residues. Germline CDR1 reads SGHKS; CDR2 reads YYEKEE (reference sequence). The germline V and J ends were trimmed by 1 base and 8 bases, with 16 bases remaining between them. The CDR3 is CASSLNWGYSYEQFF. CDR3 DNA: TGTGCCAGCAGCTTGAACTGGGGGTATAGCTATGAGCAGTTCTTC.

The chain employs TRBV27 and TRBJ1-5, with 7 bases matching TRBD1. CDR1 and CDR2 (germline): MNHEY, SMNVEV (reference sequence). V shed 0 bases and J 6 bases; nucleotides not matched to a gene: 11. The CDR3 is made up of 17 amino acids. CDR3: CASSLSGGDRDFQPQHF. CDR3 coding DNA: TGTGCCAGCAGTTTATCTGGCGGTGACAGGGATTTTCAGCCCCAGCATTTT.

Details on this clonotype: A read error may be the cause here, since a much bigger clone is one base away. The chain links TRBV7-6 to TRBJ2-7; maybe TRBD1 (6 bases). The CDR3 sequence is 13 residues long. The V gene lost 5 bases and the J gene lost 6 bases, with 14 bases spanning the gap. CDR1 is SGHVS and CDR2 is FNYEAQ in the germline V gene. In DNA form, the CDR3 reads TGTGCCAGCAGCCCGCAGGGGAACTGCGAGCAGTACTTC. Translating it yields CASSPQGNCEQYF.

The V gene is TRBV28, the J gene TRBJ1-5; no reliable D call. Germline V lookup: CDR1 MDHEN, CDR2 SYDVKM. The CDR3 runs 16 residues. Trimming pared 6 bases from V and 0 bases from J, leaving 15 bases between. The CDR3 is CASRTMDFYSNQPQHF. CDR3 bases: TGTGCCAGCAGAACGATGGACTTTTATAGCAATCAGCCCCAGCATTTT.

The chain combines TRBV15 with TRBJ2-4, with D possibly matching TRBD2 (5 bases). Deletions cut 5 bases from V and 9 bases from J, with 14 bases between. CDR1 LNHNV and CDR2 YYDKDF come from the germline V gene (reference sequence). The CDR3 contains 13 residues. DNA of the CDR3: TGTGCCACCAGCTTCGAAGGACTCCCCATTCAGTACTTC. Protein product: CATSFEGLPIQYF.

The chain has TRBV28 and TRBJ2-7; D perhaps matches TRBD1 (6 bases). The CDR3 extends over 14 amino acids. Germline V CDR1 and CDR2: MDHEN, SYDVKM. Trimming removed 2 bases at V and 0 bases at J, with 8 bases between. For the CDR3, the DNA is TGTGCCAGCAGTTTACAGGACAGCTCCTACGAGCAGTACTTC. This translates into CASSLQDSSYEQYF.

This clonotype occurred a few times. The rearrangement uses TRBV10-3 and TRBJ1-1; maybe TRBD1 (6 bases). This CDR3 comprises 15 residues. Trimming cost V 1 base and J 2 bases, with 11 bases left between them. Germline V gives CDR1 ENHRY, CDR2 SYGVKD. The CDR3 loop reads CAISEYSGENTEAFF. CDR3 DNA sequence: TGTGCCATCAGTGAGTACTCAGGGGAAAACACTGAAGCTTTCTTT.

The CDR3 loop is CASSQQDPSGSGGEEQYF. CDR3 DNA: TGCGCCAGCAGCCAACAAGATCCCTCAGGTAGCGGGGGGGAGGAGCAGTACTTC. This rearrangement joins TRBV4-1 to TRBJ2-7; 11 positions agree with TRBD2. V shed 2 bases and J 7 bases; nucleotides not matched to a gene: 16. Germline values: CDR1 MGHRA, CDR2 YSYEKL. The CDR3 covers 18 residues.

J is TRBJ2-7 and V is TRBV27, with 9 positions matching TRBD2. The CDR3 sequence is 14 residues long. In germline, CDR1 is MNHEY, CDR2 SMNVEV (reference sequence). Losses at the gene ends were 4 bases for V and 7 bases for J; bases not matched to a gene: 8. CDR3 coding DNA: TGTGCCAGCAGTTCCAGGCTCAGCGGGGGGGAGCAGTACTTC. The encoded protein is CASSSRLSGGEQYF.

CDR3 coding DNA: TGCAGTGCTAGAGATCTAGGACTAAACACCGGGGAGCTGTTTTTT. As protein: CSARDLGLNTGELFF. The genes are TRBV20-1 and TRBJ2-2, with D possibly being TRBD2 (6 bases). Trimming shortened V by 0 bases and J by 2 bases, and 10 bases separated the two germline ends. The germline CDR1 and CDR2 sequences are DFQATT and SNEGSKA (reference sequence). This CDR3 contains 15 residues.

The chain carries TRBV4-1 and TRBJ1-5, with D possibly TRBD1 on 6 matching bases. The CDR3 sequence is 14 residues long. Trimming stripped 5 bases from V and 7 bases from J, with 15 bases between. The V gene's germline CDR1 is MGHRA and CDR2 YSYEKL. CDR3 coding DNA: TGCGCCAGCAGCTATTCCGGGGGCCGGCAGCCCCAGCATTTT. It yields the protein CASSYSGGRQPQHF.

The sample holds a few counts of this clonotype. The V gene is TRBV28, the J gene TRBJ2-7, with a possible D match to TRBD2 (6 bases). Germline CDR1 is MDHEN and CDR2 is SYDVKM. Trimming removed 7 bases from V and 4 bases from J, with 20 bases in between. This CDR3 contains 15 residues. The CDR3 spells CASNSRILAEYEQYF. The CDR3 DNA reads as TGTGCCAGCAATTCGCGTATACTAGCAGAATACGAGCAGTACTTC. The full variable domain, in which reference TRBV28 and TRBJ2-7 provide the parts outside the CDR3, is DVKVTQSSRYLVKRTGEKVFLECVQDMDHENMFWYRQDPGLGLRLIYFSYDVKMKEKGDIPEGYSVSREKKERFSLILESASTNQTSMYLCASNSRILAEYEQYFGPGTRLTVT.

The V call is TRBV6-2 or TRBV6-3, the J call TRBJ2-1, with 11 positions matching TRBD2. The germline V gene has CDR1 MNHEY and CDR2 SVGEGT. The V and J ends lost 6 bases and 1 base, in that order; junction bases with no gene match: 2. The CDR3 consists of 15 residues. The CDR3 nucleotides are TGTGCCAGCAGGACTAGCGGGGCGTCCTACAATGAGCAGTTCTTC. Its translation is CASRTSGASYNEQFF.

The chain carries TRBV3-1 and TRBJ2-5, with 8 bases identical to TRBD1. Germline values: CDR1 LGHDT, CDR2 YNNKEL (reference sequence). The CDR3 is made up of 18 amino acids. V shed 4 bases, J shed 4 bases, and the junction held 17 bases outside the gene matches. CDR3 coding DNA: TGTGCCAGCAGCCCGAAACAGAAGAGGACAGGGTGGAGAGAGACCCAGTACTTC. This encodes CASSPKQKRTGWRETQYF.

Only a few counts were recorded for this clonotype. The chain employs TRBV11-2 and TRBJ1-2; no clear D gene. Germline V gives CDR1 SGHAT, CDR2 FQNNGV. Trimming took 6 bases from V and 5 from J, leaving 13 bases between them. The CDR3 length is 13 residues. This CDR3 reads CASRSAVSYGYTF. The CDR3 DNA sequence: TGTGCCAGCAGGTCCGCGGTATCATATGGCTACACCTTC.

This clonotype occurred many times. The chain is built from TRBV6-2 or TRBV6-3 and TRBJ2-1; D is undetermined. Germline CDR1 is MNHEY and CDR2 is SVGEGT. The CDR3 has 13 residues. Trimming removed 0 bases at V and 4 bases at J, with 4 bases between. The CDR3 sequence: CASSYSWYNEQFF. The CDR3 bases are TGTGCCAGCAGTTACTCCTGGTACAATGAGCAGTTCTTC.